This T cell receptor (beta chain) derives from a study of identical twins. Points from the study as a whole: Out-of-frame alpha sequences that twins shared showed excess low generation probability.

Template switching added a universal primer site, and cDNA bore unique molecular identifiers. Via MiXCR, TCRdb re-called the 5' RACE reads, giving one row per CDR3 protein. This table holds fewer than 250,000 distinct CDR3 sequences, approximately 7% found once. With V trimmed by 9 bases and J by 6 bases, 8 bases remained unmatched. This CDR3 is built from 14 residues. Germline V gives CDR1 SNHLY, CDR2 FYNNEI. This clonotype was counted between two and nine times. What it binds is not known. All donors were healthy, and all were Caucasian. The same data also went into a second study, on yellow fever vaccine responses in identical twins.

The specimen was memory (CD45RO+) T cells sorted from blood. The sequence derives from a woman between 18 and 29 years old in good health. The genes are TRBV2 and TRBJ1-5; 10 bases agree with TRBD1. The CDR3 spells CASRGQGGSQPQHF. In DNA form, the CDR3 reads TGTGCCAGTAGAGGACAGGGGGGAAGTCAGCCCCAGCATTTT.